This T cell receptor beta chain was sequenced in a study of blood T cell repertoires in COVID-19. Across the study: Samples representing acute and convalescent COVID-19 were sourced from the United States, Italy and Spain. PBMCs, B-cell-depleted T cells, or T cells were the source of the cDNA or gDNA that made up the material.

The authors' processing: How many nucleated cells were present was estimated from reference gene primer amplification. TCRdb's table, derived via immunoSEQ multiplex PCR, lists solely in-frame clones and lacks some. From that table come the V and J calls and clone size; the DNA was used to work out D and trimming. The sample consists of 130,000 or so clones, just over 85% of them appearing once. The CDR3 spans 12 residues. In germline, CDR1 is MDHEN, CDR2 SYDVKM. The chain is built from TRBV28 and TRBJ2-4; TRBD2 matches at 12 bases. This sequence originates from a woman aged 55 to 70 with acute or convalescent COVID-19. The sequencing input was peripheral blood. The CDR3 spells CTSGGNKNIQYF. CDR3 DNA: TGTACTAGCGGGGGGAACAAAAACATTCAGTACTTC.